This T cell receptor (beta chain) originates from a study of cytomegalovirus exposure and HLA in healthy donors. Both 60 Vbeta primers and 13 Jbeta primers went into the PCR. Sequencing used immunoSEQ multiplex PCR; TCRdb keeps in-frame clones, though not all of them. The repertoire holds 120,000 or so clones, with less than 85% as singletons. This CDR3 region has 15 residues. V lost 4 bases to trimming and J lost 2 bases, with 12 bases between them. Looked up from germline, CDR1 is SGHTA and CDR2 is FQGTGA. J is TRBJ2-4 and V is TRBV7-3, with D maybe TRBD2 (6 bases). Sequencing was done on a sample of PBMCs. This clonotype was sampled from a man aged 25 to 45 in good health and CMV-seropositive. This chain's CDR3 is CASSSHGGTKNIQYF. The CDR3 DNA reads TGTGCCAGCAGCTCCCACGGGGGAACCAAAAACATTCAGTACTTC.